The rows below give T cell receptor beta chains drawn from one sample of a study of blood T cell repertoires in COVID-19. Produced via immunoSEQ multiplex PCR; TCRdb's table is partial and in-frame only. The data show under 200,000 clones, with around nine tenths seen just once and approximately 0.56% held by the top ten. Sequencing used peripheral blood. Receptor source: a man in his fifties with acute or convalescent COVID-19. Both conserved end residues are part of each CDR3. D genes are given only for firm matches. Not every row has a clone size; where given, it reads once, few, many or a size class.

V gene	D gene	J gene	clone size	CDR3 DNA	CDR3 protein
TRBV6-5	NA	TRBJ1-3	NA	TGTGCCAGCAGGTCCAGGGGTGGAAACACCATATATTTT	CASRSRGGNTIYF
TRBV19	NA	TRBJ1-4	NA	TGTGCCAGTAGTATAAGATCGGCGGCTGCAACTAATGAAAAACTGTTTTTT	CASSIRSAAATNEKLFF
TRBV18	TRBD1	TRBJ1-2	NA	TGTGCCAGCTCACAGGACAGGGAGGGCTATGGCTACACCTTC	CASSQDREGYGYTF
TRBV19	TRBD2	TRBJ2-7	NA	TGTGCCAGTAGTATTGGACTAGACTACGAGCAGTACTTC	CASSIGLDYEQYF
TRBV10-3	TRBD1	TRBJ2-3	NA	TGTGCCATCAGAGGACAGGGGCCAGATACGCAGTATTTT	CAIRGQGPDTQYF
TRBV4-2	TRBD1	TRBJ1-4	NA	TGTGCCAGCAGCCACGGACAGGGAGGGTTAGGTGAAAAACTGTTTTTT	CASSHGQGGLGEKLFF
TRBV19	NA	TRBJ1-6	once	TGTGCCACCTCAGTGGCGGGACGGGATTCACCCCTCCACTTT	CATSVAGRDSPLHF
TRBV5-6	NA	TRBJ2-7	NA	TGTGCCAGCAGCCCCGGTGGGGCCCTCGGACCCTACGAGCAGTACTTC	CASSPGGALGPYEQYF
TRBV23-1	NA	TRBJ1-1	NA	TGCGCCAGGGAGCAGATGAACACTGAAGCTTTCTTT	CAREQMNTEAFF
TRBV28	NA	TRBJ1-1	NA	TGTGCCAGCAGGGGGACAACGAACACTGAAGCTTTCTTT	CASRGTTNTEAFF
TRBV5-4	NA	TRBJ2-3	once	TGTGCCAGCAGCTTGGGCGGGTACAGCACAGATACGCAGTATTTT	CASSLGGYSTDTQYF
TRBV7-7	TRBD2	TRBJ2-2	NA	TGTGCTAGCAGCTCGAGGCCCGATAGCGGGGAAACCGGGGAGCTGTTTTTT	CASSSRPDSGETGELFF
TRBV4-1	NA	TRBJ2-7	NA	TGCGCCAGCAGCCGGAACCTACAGGGTGCATACGAGCAGTACTTC	CASSRNLQGAYEQYF
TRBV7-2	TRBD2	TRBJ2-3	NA	TGTGCCAGCAGCTTCCTAGCGGGGTCGGCAGATACGCAGTATTTT	CASSFLAGSADTQYF
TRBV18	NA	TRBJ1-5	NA	TGTGCCAGCTCTTTAATCCAGGGTTTCGCTCAGCCCCAGCATTTT	CASSLIQGFAQPQHF
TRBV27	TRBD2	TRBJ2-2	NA	TGTGCCAGCAGTTTATCTAGCGGGAGTTCCAACGGGGAGCTGTTTTTT	CASSLSSGSSNGELFF
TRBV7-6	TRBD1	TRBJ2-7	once	TGTGCCAGCAGCTTAGATATTGGACAGGACTACGAGCAGTACTTC	CASSLDIGQDYEQYF
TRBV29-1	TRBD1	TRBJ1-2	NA	TGCAGCGTTAGACAGGGACACTATGGCTACACCTTC	CSVRQGHYGYTF
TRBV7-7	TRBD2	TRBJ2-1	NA	TGTGCCAGCAGCTTAGAAGGCGGGAGGCCAGGTGAGCAGTTCTTC	CASSLEGGRPGEQFF
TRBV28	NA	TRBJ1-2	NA	TGTGCCAGCAGTTTCGGCCGGGAATATGGCTACACCTTC	CASSFGREYGYTF
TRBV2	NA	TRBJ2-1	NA	TGTGCCAGCAGCAGCAGACCCCCTCGGAGCAATGAGCAGTTCTTC	CASSSRPPRSNEQFF
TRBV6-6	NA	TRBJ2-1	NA	TGTGCCAGCAGCCCCCGGGACAATGAGCAGTTCTTC	CASSPRDNEQFF
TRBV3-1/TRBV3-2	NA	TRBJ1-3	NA	TGTGCCAGCAGCCAAGGCCATTGGGCCGCCTCTGGAAACACCATATATTTT	CASSQGHWAASGNTIYF
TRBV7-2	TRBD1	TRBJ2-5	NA	TGTGCCAGCACCTCGGACAGGGCAGAGACCCAGTACTTC	CASTSDRAETQYF
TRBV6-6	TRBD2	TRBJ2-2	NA	TGTGCCAGCAGTTACTCCGGGCGGGGGATTGGGGAGCTGTTTTTT	CASSYSGRGIGELFF
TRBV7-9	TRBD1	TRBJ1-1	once	TGTGCCAGCAGCCGGACAGGGGGCCCGGGTCCTGAAGCTTTCTTT	CASSRTGGPGPEAFF
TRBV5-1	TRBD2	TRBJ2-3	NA	TGCGCCAGCAGCTCCGGGCAGACCCTACTAGCGGCTAGCACAGATACGCAGTATTTT	CASSSGQTLLAASTDTQYF
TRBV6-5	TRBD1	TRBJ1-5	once	TGTGCCAGCAGGGAGGGGGCTGGCAATCAGCCCCAGCATTTT	CASREGAGNQPQHF
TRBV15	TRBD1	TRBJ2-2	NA	TGTGCCACCAGCACCGGACAGGGGTTCACCGGGGAGCTGTTTTTT	CATSTGQGFTGELFF
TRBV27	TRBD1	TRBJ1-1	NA	TGTGCCAGCAGTCCACTATTCACAGGGGACACTGAAGCTTTCTTT	CASSPLFTGDTEAFF
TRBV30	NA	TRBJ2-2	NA	TGTGCCGGGACATTAGCGGCCAACACCGGGGAGCTGTTTTTT	CAGTLAANTGELFF
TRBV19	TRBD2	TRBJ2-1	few	TGTGCCACCTCTCGGGGGTCTAGCGGGGCCTACAATGAGCAGTTCTTC	CATSRGSSGAYNEQFF
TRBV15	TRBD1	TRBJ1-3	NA	TGTGCCACCAGCAGAGGACAGGGACTGTTCTCTGGAAACACCATATATTTT	CATSRGQGLFSGNTIYF
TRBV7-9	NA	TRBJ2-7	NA	TGTGCCAGCAGCTTAAAGGGGTACGAGCAGTACTTC	CASSLKGYEQYF